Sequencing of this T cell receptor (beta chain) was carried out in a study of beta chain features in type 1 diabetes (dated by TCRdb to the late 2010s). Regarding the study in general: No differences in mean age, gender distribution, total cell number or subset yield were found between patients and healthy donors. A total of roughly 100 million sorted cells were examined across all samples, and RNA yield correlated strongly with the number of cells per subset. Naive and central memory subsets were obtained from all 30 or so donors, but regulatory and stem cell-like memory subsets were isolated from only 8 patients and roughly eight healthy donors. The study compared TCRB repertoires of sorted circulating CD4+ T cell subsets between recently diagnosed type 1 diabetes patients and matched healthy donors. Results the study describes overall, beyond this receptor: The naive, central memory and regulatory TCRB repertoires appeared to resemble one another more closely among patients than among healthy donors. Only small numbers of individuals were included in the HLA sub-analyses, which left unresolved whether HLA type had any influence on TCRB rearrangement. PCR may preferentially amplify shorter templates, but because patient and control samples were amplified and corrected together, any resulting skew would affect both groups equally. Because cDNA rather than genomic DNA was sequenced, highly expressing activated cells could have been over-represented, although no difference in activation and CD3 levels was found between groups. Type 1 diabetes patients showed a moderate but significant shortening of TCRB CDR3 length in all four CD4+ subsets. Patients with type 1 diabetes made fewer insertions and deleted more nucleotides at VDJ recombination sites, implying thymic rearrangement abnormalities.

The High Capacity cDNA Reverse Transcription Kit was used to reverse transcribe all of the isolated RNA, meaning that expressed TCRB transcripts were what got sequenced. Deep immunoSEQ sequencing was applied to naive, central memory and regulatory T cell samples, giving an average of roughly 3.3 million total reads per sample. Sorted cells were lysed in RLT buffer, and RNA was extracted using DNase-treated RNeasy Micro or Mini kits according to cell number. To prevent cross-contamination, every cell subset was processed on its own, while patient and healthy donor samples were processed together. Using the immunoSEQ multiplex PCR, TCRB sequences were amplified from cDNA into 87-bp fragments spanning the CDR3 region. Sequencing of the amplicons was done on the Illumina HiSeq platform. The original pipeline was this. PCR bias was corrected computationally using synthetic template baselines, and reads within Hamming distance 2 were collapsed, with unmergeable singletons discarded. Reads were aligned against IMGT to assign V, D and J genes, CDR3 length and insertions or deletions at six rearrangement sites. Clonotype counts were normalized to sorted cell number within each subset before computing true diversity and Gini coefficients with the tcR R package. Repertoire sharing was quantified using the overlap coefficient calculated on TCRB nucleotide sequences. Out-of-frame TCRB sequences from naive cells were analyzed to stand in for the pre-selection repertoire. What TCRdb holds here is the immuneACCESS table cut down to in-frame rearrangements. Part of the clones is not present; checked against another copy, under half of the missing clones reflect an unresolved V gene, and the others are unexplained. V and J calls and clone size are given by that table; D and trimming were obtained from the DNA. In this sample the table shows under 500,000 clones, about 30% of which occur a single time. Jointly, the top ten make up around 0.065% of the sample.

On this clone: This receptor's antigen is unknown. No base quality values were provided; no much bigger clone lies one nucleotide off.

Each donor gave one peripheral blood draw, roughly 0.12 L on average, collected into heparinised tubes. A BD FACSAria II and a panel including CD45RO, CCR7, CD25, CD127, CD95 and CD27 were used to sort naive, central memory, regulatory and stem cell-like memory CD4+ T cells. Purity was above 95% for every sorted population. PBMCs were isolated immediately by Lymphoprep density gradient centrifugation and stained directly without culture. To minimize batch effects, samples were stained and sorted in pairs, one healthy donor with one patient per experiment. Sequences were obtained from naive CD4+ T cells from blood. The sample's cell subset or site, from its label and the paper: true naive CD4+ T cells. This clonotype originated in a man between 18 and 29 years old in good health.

The CDR3 region has the sequence CASRTSGSPTWFF. DNA sequence: TGTGCCAGCAGGACTAGCGGGAGCCCCACCTGGTTCTTC. This chain joins TRBV6-5 to TRBJ2-1; 12 central nucleotides agree with TRBD2. The V end gives up 6 bases and the J end 15 bases, leaving 9 bases in the junction not matched to a gene. The CDR3 holds 13 amino acids from the cysteine to the phenylalanine. Only the CDR3 part of the read is kept: 39 bases, read in frame from the first base. CDR1 is given as MNHEY and CDR2 as SVGAGI, both from the germline V gene.